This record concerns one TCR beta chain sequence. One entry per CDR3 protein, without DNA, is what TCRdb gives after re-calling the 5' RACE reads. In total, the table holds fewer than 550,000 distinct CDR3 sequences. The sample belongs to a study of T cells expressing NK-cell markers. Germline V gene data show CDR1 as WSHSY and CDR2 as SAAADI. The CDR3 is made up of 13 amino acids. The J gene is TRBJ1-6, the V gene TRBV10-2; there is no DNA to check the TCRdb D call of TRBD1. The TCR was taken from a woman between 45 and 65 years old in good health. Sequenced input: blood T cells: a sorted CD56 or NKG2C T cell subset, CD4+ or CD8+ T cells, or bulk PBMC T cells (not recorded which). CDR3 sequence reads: CASGDRGSSPLHF.